A single sample is the source of the 10 T cell receptor beta chains below, sequenced in a study of blood T cell repertoires in COVID-19. The protocol was immunoSEQ multiplex PCR, while the TCRdb copy is restricted to in-frame clones and leaves out a portion. The table lists about 240,000 clones, 80% to 90% of them singletons. Specimen: peripheral blood. The receptors were gathered from a man aged 60 to 75 with acute or convalescent COVID-19.

The gene calls are TRBV24-1 and TRBJ1-2; D is perhaps TRBD1 (5 bases). Per germline, CDR1 KGHDR and CDR2 SFDVKD. Trimming removed 5 bases at V and 3 bases at J, with 12 bases between. The CDR3 is 14 residues long. In nucleotides, the CDR3 is TGTGCCACCAGTGCAGGAGGGGCTCACTATGGCTACACCTTC. This gives the protein CATSAGGAHYGYTF.

The rearrangement uses TRBV7-3 and TRBJ2-5; weak D call: TRBD2 (6 bases). This CDR3 region has 16 residues. Germline V gene sequence: CDR1 SGHTA, CDR2 FQGTGA. V was shortened by 2 bases and J by 5 bases, with 18 bases between the two germline ends. Written as DNA, the CDR3 is TGTGCCAGCAGCTTACACGGCGGGGCGGGAAGGGAGACCCAGTACTTC. As protein: CASSLHGGAGRETQYF.

The chain links TRBV7-2 to TRBJ2-7; D is perhaps TRBD1 (5 bases). Trimming stripped 5 bases from V and 2 bases from J, with 13 bases between. The germline V gene has CDR1 SGHTA and CDR2 FQGNSA. This CDR3 has 14 residues. The CDR3 sequence: CASSVSRGAYEQYF. The CDR3 region has the DNA TGTGCCAGCAGCGTAAGTAGGGGCGCCTACGAGCAGTACTTC.

The chain is built from TRBV21-1 and TRBJ1-2. TRBV21-1 is an annotated pseudogene. The CDR3 has 15 amino acids. The CDR3 loop reads CASSKRAGLNYGYTF. The CDR3 DNA reads as TGTGCCAGCAGCAAAAGGGCGGGTCTTAACTATGGCTACACCTTC.

CDR3 region: CASSYSYRGRKTEAFF. DNA of the CDR3: TGTGCCAGCAGTTACTCGTACAGGGGGCGAAAAACTGAAGCTTTCTTT. The chain is built from TRBV6-5 and TRBJ1-1; TRBD1 aligns across 9 bases. J gave up 5 bases and V 0 bases, and 7 bases lay outside the gene matches. Germline values: CDR1 MNHEY, CDR2 SVGAGI. This CDR3 has 16 residues.

V is TRBV6-5 and J is TRBJ2-5; 8 nucleotides line up with TRBD2. J lost 2 bases, V lost 8 bases, and 4 bases had no gene match. Germline CDR1 is MNHEY and CDR2 is SVGAGI. The CDR3 runs 13 residues. DNA for the CDR3: TGTGCCAGCGGTCGCGGGAGGCAAGAGACCCAGTACTTC. Amino acids: CASGRGRQETQYF.

The genes are TRBV6-5 and TRBJ2-1; D might be TRBD2 (5 bases). Per the germline V gene, CDR1 is MNHEY and CDR2 is SVGAGI. V gave up 7 bases and J gave up 3 bases, with 10 bases separating them. This CDR3 region has 13 residues. The CDR3 protein is CASTDGLYNEQFF. The CDR3 nucleotides read TGTGCCAGCACCGACGGACTCTACAATGAGCAGTTCTTC.

This clone was found many times. The gene calls are TRBV5-4 and TRBJ2-2, with a possible D match to TRBD1 (6 bases). Trimming removed 4 bases from V and 6 bases from J, with 16 bases in between. The germline V gene has CDR1 SGHNT and CDR2 YYREEE (reference sequence). The length of the CDR3 is 15 residues. CDR3 nucleotide sequence: TGTGCCAGCAGCGACACAGGGTTGTTGTCCGGGGAGCTGTTTTTT. It encodes CASSDTGLLSGELFF.

The rearrangement joins TRBV7-8 to TRBJ2-1; 12 positions agree with TRBD2. The ends lost 3 bases at V and 13 bases at J; junction bases unmatched: 16. Per germline, CDR1 SGHVS and CDR2 FQNEAQ. This CDR3 comprises 17 residues. Here the CDR3 reads CASSFPPVGLAGTEQFF. The CDR3 DNA reads TGTGCCAGCAGCTTCCCACCTGTCGGACTAGCGGGGACTGAACAGTTCTTC.

The chain joins TRBV27 to TRBJ2-7; 7 bases align to TRBD2. This CDR3 has 13 amino acids. The germline CDR1 and CDR2 sequences are MNHEY and SMNVEV (reference sequence). J gave up 6 bases and V 11 bases, and 13 bases lay outside the gene matches. The CDR3 nucleotides read TGTGCCTGCGCCCCCCGGGACTACTCCGAGCAGTACTTC. Amino acids: CACAPRDYSEQYF.